This TCR beta chain emerged from a study of human T cells and chemical hapten exposure. Study context: Diphenylcyclopropenone doses were given weekly to the scalps of patients across the approximately 24-week study.

Time point in this sample: patch test 1, 2 weeks after DPC sensitization. Treatment defined: therapeutic diphenylcyclopropenone sensitization with weekly scalp DPC. Staff drew blood before applying each patch test. Trimming took 11 bases from V and 7 from J, leaving 20 bases between them. Germline CDR1 is MNHNY and CDR2 is SVGAGI (reference sequence). The CDR3 runs 13 residues. One entry per CDR3 protein, called by TCRdb with MiXCR from the RACE reads. The top ten hold around 8.2% of the sample, which has approximately 340,000 distinct CDR3 sequences, around 7% seen once. In its sample, this clonotype was seen a few times.

The sequencing used whole blood, collected in connection with sensitization to the hapten diphenylcyclopropenone (DPC). The genes are TRBV6-6 and TRBJ1-2; D is perhaps TRBD1 (6 bases). The source of this sequence is a woman under 30 with alopecia areata. Some clones in this sample may be carry-over from other donors' samples. The CDR3 region has the DNA TGTGCCTCACGAGAAACACAGGGTGCTGGCTACACCTTC. The encoded protein is CASRETQGAGYTF.